This T cell receptor (beta chain) was documented in a study of T cell repertoires in cytomegalovirus infection. For the study at large: The authors used CMV epitopes that were HLA-C-restricted (recently identified) and HLA-B-restricted (well studied).

Overall study results and limits: In two of eight donors, the top clonotype was HLA-C-restricted CMV-specific.

Each CDR3 protein gets one entry after TCRdb re-called the reads with MiXCR. The table records 450,000 to 600,000 distinct CDR3 sequences, 30% to 40% of them present only once. This clonotype was seen only a few times. Antigen specificity is unknown. This TCR came from a human donor in good health (CMV status not recorded). Some clones in this sample may be carry-over from other donors' samples. Sample: cultured PBMCs, taken from culture after CMV antigen stimulation.

The CDR3 region is CASGPWGSVTLTDTQYF. CDR3 coding DNA: TGTGCCAGCGGTCCTTGGGGGTCCGTTACCCTTACAGATACGCAGTATTTT. This chain uses TRBV27 with TRBJ2-3; D possibly matches TRBD1 or TRBD2 (5 bases each). This CDR3 has 17 residues. Germline CDR1 is MNHEY and CDR2 is SMNVEV (reference sequence). Between the trimmed V and J ends, which lost 8 bases and 3 bases, there was a span of 24 bases.